This TCR beta chain was retrieved from a study of cytomegalovirus exposure and HLA in healthy donors. Study outcomes and limitations: Some V segments (TRBV6-2 and TRBV6-3 among them) were excluded as indistinguishable.

Trimming at V came to 3 bases and at J to 2 bases, leaving 11 bases not matched to a gene. Germline CDR1 reads MDHEN; CDR2 reads SYDVKM. The CDR3 is 17 amino acids. PCR used 60 Vbeta primers and 13 Jbeta primers. TCRdb keeps only in-frame clones here, not all; method: immunoSEQ multiplex PCR. Counted here are 95,000 to 110,000 clones, 79% occurring once; the ten biggest clones make up about 4%. A word on this clone: Its antigen remains unidentified.

This sequence joins TRBV28 and TRBJ2-7, with 9 bases matching TRBD1. Sequences were obtained from PBMCs. This receptor was identified in a man aged 50 or older in good health and CMV-seropositive. The CDR3 loop is CASSFNLGTGKTYEQYF. CDR3 nucleotides: TGTGCCAGCAGTTTCAACCTGGGGACAGGGAAAACCTACGAGCAGTACTTC. Filled out from reference TRBV28 and TRBJ2-7, the complete variable domain reads DVKVTQSSRYLVKRTGEKVFLECVQDMDHENMFWYRQDPGLGLRLIYFSYDVKMKEKGDIPEGYSVSREKKERFSLILESASTNQTSMYLCASSFNLGTGKTYEQYFGPGTRLTVT.